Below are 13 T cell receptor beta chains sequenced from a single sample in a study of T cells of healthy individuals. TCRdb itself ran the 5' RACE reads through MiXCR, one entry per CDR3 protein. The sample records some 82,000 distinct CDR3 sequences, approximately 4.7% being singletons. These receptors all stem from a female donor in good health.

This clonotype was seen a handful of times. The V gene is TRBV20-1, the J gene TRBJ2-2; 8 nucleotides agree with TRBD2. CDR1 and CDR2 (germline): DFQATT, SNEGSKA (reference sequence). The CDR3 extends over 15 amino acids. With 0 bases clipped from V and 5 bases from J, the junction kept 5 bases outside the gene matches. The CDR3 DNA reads TGCAGTGCTAGAGACTCCAGCGGGAGAACCGGGGAGCTGTTTTTT. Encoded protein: CSARDSSGRTGELFF.

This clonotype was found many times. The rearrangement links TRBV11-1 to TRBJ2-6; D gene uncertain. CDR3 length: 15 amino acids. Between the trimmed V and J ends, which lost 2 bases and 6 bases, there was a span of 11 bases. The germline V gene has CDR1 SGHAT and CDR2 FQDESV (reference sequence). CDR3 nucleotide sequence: TGTGCCAGCAGCTTAACAGTCTCGAAGGCCAACGTCCTGACTTTC. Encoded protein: CASSLTVSKANVLTF.

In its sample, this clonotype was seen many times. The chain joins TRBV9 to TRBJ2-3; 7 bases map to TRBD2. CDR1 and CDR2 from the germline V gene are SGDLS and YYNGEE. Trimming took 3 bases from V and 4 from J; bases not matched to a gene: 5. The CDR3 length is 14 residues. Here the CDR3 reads CASSATSYADTQYF. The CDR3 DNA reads TGTGCCAGCAGCGCGACTAGCTACGCAGATACGCAGTATTTT.

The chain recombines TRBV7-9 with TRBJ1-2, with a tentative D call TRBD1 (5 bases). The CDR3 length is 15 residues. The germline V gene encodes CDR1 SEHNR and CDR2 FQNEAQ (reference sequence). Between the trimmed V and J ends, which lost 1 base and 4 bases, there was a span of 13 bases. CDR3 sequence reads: CASSLVQAAPYGYTF. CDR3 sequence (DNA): TGTGCCAGCAGCTTAGTACAGGCCGCCCCCTATGGCTACACCTTC.

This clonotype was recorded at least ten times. CDR3 DNA: TGTGCCAGCAGGCCCTGGGCAGAGGACACTGAAGCTTTCTTT. Amino acid sequence: CASRPWAEDTEAFF. This chain uses TRBV5-5 with TRBJ1-1; D is unresolved. With 5 bases removed from V and 3 bases from J, the gap between germline ends came to 14 bases. The CDR3 is 14 amino acids. In germline, CDR1 is SGHKS, CDR2 YYEKEE (reference sequence).

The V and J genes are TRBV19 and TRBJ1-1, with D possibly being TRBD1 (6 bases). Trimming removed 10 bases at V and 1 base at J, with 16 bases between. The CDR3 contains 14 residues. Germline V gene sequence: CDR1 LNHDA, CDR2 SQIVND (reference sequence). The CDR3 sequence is CATAGDTWNTEAFF. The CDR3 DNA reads TGTGCCACCGCAGGGGATACTTGGAACACTGAAGCTTTCTTT. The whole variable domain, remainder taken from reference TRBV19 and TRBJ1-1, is DGGITQSPKYLFRKEGQNVTLSCEQNLNHDAMYWYRQDPGQGLRLIYYSQIVNDFQKGDIAEGYSVSREKKESFPLTVTSAQKNPTAFYLCATAGDTWNTEAFFGQGTRLTVV.

CDR3 nucleotides: TGTGCCAGCACCGACCAGGGACAGGGGATCACTGAAGCTTTCTTT. Translating gives CASTDQGQGITEAFF. The chain uses TRBV3-1 and TRBJ1-1, with 10 positions matching TRBD1. This CDR3 region has 15 residues. The trim removed 7 bases at V and 4 bases at J, leaving 9 bases unmatched. In germline, CDR1 is LGHDT, CDR2 YNNKEL (reference sequence). Looking up the rest from reference TRBV3-1 and TRBJ1-1 gives the full variable domain: DTAVSQTPKYLVTQMGNDKSIKCEQNLGHDTMYWYKQDSKKFLKIMFSYNNKELIINETVPNRFSPKSPDKAHLNLHINSLELGDSAVYFCASTDQGQGITEAFFGQGTRLTVV.

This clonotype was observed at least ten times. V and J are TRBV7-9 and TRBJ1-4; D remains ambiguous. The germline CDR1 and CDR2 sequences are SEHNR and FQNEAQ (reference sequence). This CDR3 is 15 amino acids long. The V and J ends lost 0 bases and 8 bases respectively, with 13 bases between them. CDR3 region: CASSLAEYRAEKLFF. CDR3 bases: TGTGCCAGCAGCTTAGCAGAATACCGGGCAGAAAAACTGTTTTTT.

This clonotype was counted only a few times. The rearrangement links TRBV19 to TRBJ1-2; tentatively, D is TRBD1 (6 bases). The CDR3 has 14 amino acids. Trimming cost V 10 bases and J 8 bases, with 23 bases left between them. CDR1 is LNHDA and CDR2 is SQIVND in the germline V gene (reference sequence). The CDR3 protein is CATGTSYGGIGYTF. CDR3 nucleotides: TGTGCCACCGGGACAAGCTATGGGGGTATAGGCTACACCTTC.

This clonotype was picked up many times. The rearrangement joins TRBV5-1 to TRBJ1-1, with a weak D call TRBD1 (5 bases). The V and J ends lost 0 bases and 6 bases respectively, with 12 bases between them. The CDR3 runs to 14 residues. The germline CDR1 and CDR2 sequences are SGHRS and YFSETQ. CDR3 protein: CASSLAGGGPEAFF. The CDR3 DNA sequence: TGCGCCAGCAGCTTGGCCGGCGGGGGTCCTGAAGCTTTCTTT.

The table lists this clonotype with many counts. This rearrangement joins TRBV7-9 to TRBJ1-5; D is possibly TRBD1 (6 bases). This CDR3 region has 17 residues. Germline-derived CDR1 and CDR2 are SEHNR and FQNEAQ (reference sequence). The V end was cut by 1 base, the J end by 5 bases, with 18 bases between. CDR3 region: CASSLVQGGPYHQPQHF. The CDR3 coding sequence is TGTGCCAGCAGCTTAGTACAGGGAGGACCCTATCATCAGCCCCAGCATTTT.

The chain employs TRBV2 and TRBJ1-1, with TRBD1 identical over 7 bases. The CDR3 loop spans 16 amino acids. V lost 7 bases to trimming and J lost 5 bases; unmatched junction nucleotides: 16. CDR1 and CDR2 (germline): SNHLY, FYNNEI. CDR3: CASTRRTGPPGTEAFF. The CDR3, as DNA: TGTGCCAGCACCAGAAGGACAGGTCCCCCCGGAACTGAAGCTTTCTTT.

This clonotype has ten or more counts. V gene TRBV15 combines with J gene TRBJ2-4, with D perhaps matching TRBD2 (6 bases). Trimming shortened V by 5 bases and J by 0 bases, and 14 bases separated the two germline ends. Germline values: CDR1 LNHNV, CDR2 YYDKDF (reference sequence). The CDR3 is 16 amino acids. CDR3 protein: CATSLRDSIAKNIQYF. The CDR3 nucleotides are TGTGCCACCAGCCTACGGGACTCCATAGCCAAAAACATTCAGTACTTC. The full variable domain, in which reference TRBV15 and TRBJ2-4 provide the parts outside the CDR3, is DAMVIQNPRYQVTQFGKPVTLSCSQTLNHNVMYWYQQKSSQAPKLLFHYYDKDFNNEADTPDNFQSRRPNTSFCFLDIRSPGLGDTAMYLCATSLRDSIAKNIQYFGAGTRLSVL.